One and the same sample provided the 24 T cell receptor beta chains below, sequenced in a study of cytomegalovirus exposure and HLA in healthy donors (dated by TCRdb to the late 2010s). Libraries were prepared through the immunoSEQ multiplex PCR assay. For the multiplex PCR, a mixture combining 60 forward primers for TCR Vbeta segments and 13 reverse primers for TCR Jbeta segments was used. This immuneACCESS table, as held by TCRdb, lists in-frame sequences with V and J called but not all clones. Of the missing ones, under half trace to an unresolved V gene in checked studies; the others have no known cause. Within this sample are about 140,000 clones, with around 78% of them counted one time only. In total, the top ten clones hold less than 3.5% of the sample. Sequencing was done on a sample of PBMCs. These receptors were obtained from a male donor in good health and CMV-seronegative.

This clone was recorded a few times. The chain recombines TRBV7-2 with TRBJ1-3, with D tentatively TRBD1 (5 bases). The CDR3 totals 15 residues. Trimming left V 3 bases short and J 0 bases short, with 9 bases between. Germline V gene lookup returns CDR1 SGHTA and CDR2 FQGNSA. The CDR3 region has the DNA TGTGCCAGCAGCTTTCGACAGAGCTCTGGAAACACCATATATTTT. It yields the protein CASSFRQSSGNTIYF. The full variable domain, with the rest looked up from reference TRBV7-2 and TRBJ1-3, is GAGVSQSPSNKVTEKGKDVELRCDPISGHTALYWYRQSLGQGLEFLIYFQGNSAPDKSGLPSDRFSAERTGGSVSTLTIQRTQQEDSAVYLCASSFRQSSGNTIYFGEGSWLTVV.

V usage is TRBV7-2 and J usage is TRBJ2-7; perhaps TRBD1 as D (5 bases). The germline CDR1 and CDR2 sequences are SGHTA and FQGNSA. Trimming left V 1 base short and J 4 bases short, with 8 bases between. The CDR3 covers 13 residues. CDR3 coding DNA: TGTGCCAGCAGCTTAGAACCAGGGTACGAGCAGTACTTC. This gives the protein CASSLEPGYEQYF.

The chain links TRBV5-4 to TRBJ2-7, with TRBD2 matching 13 bases. Per germline, CDR1 SGHNT and CDR2 YYREEE (reference sequence). Trimming at V came to 4 bases and at J to 2 bases, leaving 9 bases not matched to a gene. The CDR3 is made up of 17 amino acids. The CDR3 loop is CASSAGTSGEIPYEQYF. The CDR3 coding sequence is TGTGCCAGCAGCGCCGGGACTAGCGGGGAGATCCCCTACGAGCAGTACTTC. Full variable domain (remainder filled in from reference TRBV5-4 and TRBJ2-7): ETGVTQSPTHLIKTRGQQVTLRCSSQSGHNTVSWYQQALGQGPQFIFQYYREEENGRGNFPPRFSGLQFPNYSSELNVNALELDDSALYLCASSAGTSGEIPYEQYFGPGTRLTVT.

The chain employs TRBV2 and TRBJ1-6; D is ambiguous. V lost 7 bases and J lost 7, with 11 bases in between. Germline V gene lookup returns CDR1 SNHLY and CDR2 FYNNEI. The CDR3 has 13 residues. CDR3 protein: CASIEARNSPLHF. CDR3 in DNA: TGTGCCAGCATAGAGGCGCGAAATTCACCCCTCCACTTT. Supplemented by reference TRBV2 and TRBJ1-6, the full variable domain reads EPEVTQTPSHQVTQMGQEVILRCVPISNHLYFYWYRQILGQKVEFLVSFYNNEISEKSEIFDDQFSVERPDGSNFTLKIRSTKLEDSAMYFCASIEARNSPLHFGNGTRLTVT.

V gene TRBV4-1 combines with J gene TRBJ1-2; D ambiguous. Germline V gene sequence: CDR1 MGHRA, CDR2 YSYEKL. The CDR3 totals 15 residues. The germline V and J ends were trimmed by 6 bases and 4 bases, with 18 bases remaining between them. The CDR3 protein is CASSRLEEGRYGYTF. CDR3 bases: TGCGCCAGCAGTCGGTTGGAGGAGGGCCGCTATGGCTACACCTTC.

The chain has TRBV7-2 and TRBJ2-3; D is uncertain. Deletions cut 5 bases from V and 3 bases from J, with 9 bases between. The CDR3 consists of 13 residues. CDR1 is SGHTA and CDR2 is FQGNSA in the germline V gene. CDR3 nucleotide sequence: TGTGCCAGCAGCCCCCTCCGGACAGATACGCAGTATTTT. Amino acids: CASSPLRTDTQYF.

This clone came up a few times. This chain links TRBV29-1 with TRBJ2-7; 7 bases match TRBD1. The germline V gene has CDR1 SQVTM and CDR2 ANQGSEA. After removal of 4 bases from V and 7 bases from J, the junction contained 4 bases not matched to a gene. This CDR3 has 11 residues. CDR3 nucleotide sequence: TGCAGCGTTGTTTCCAGGGGGGAGCAGTACTTC. Amino acids: CSVVSRGEQYF.

The chain carries TRBV18 and TRBJ2-1; 7 bases line up with TRBD1. The CDR3 consists of 16 residues. J was trimmed by 3 bases and V by 3 bases; bases with no gene match: 8. The germline gives CDR1 KGHSH, CDR2 LQKENI. CDR3 in DNA: TGTGCCAGCTCACCGTCGACAGGGAGCGGCTACAATGAGCAGTTCTTC. Its protein is CASSPSTGSGYNEQFF.

This sequence joins TRBV19 and TRBJ2-1, with 13 nucleotides matching TRBD2. Trimming removed 9 bases from V and 8 bases from J; junction bases left unmatched: 13. Looked up from germline, CDR1 is LNHDA and CDR2 is SQIVND (reference sequence). CDR3 length: 16 amino acids. The CDR3 region is CASQPVWTSGSDEQFF. DNA of the CDR3: TGTGCCAGCCAACCGGTCTGGACTAGCGGGAGCGATGAGCAGTTCTTC.

The chain recombines TRBV10-3 with TRBJ1-2, with 9 bases that match TRBD1. This CDR3 contains 15 residues. From germline, CDR1 is ENHRY and CDR2 SYGVKD. V trimming: 7 bases; J trimming: 6 bases; junction bases outside the gene matches: 12. CDR3 nucleotide sequence: TGTGCCATCAATAACTCGACAGGGGGGGTAAATGGCTACACCTTC. Amino acids: CAINNSTGGVNGYTF.

The chain recombines TRBV27 with TRBJ2-5; D is ambiguous. This CDR3 contains 15 residues. V was shortened by 6 bases and J by 3 bases, with 17 bases between the two germline ends. The germline V gene encodes CDR1 MNHEY and CDR2 SMNVEV (reference sequence). The CDR3: CASSGVAVGEETQYF. The CDR3 nucleotides are TGTGCCAGCAGCGGAGTCGCCGTGGGTGAAGAGACCCAGTACTTC.

This clone was observed once. The CDR3 DNA reads TGCGCCAGCAGTGGAGGGGGCGGGGTTACGGATACGCAGTATTTT. Translating gives CASSGGGGVTDTQYF. The rearrangement joins TRBV4-3 to TRBJ2-3; D perhaps matches TRBD1 (7 bases). The CDR3 covers 15 residues. Germline V gives CDR1 LGHNA, CDR2 YSLEER. The V and J ends lost 6 bases and 6 bases respectively, with 19 bases between them.

This chain joins TRBV11-2 and TRBJ2-2; D is possibly TRBD2 (6 bases). Germline loops: CDR1 SGHAT, CDR2 FQNNGV. CDR3 length equals 13 residues. V was shortened by 3 bases and J by 5 bases, with 7 bases between the two germline ends. CDR3 loop: CASSLGGTGELFF. The CDR3 nucleotides are TGTGCCAGCAGCTTGGGGGGAACCGGGGAGCTGTTTTTT. Drawing the rest from reference TRBV11-2 and TRBJ2-2, the complete variable domain is EAGVAQSPRYKIIEKRQSVAFWCNPISGHATLYWYQQILGQGPKLLIQFQNNGVVDDSQLPKDRFSAERLKGVDSTLKIQPAKLEDSAVYLCASSLGGTGELFFGEGSRLTVL.

This clone was detected a few times. J is TRBJ1-6 and V is TRBV9; D is ambiguous. Germline V lookup: CDR1 SGDLS, CDR2 YYNGEE. The CDR3 sequence is 12 residues long. V lost 4 bases and J 13 bases, leaving 12 bases between the germline ends. CDR3 nucleotide sequence: TGTGCCAGCAGCCTCGGTACAGCCCCCCTCCACTTT. Translating it yields CASSLGTAPLHF.

This chain uses TRBV9 with TRBJ1-1; D unresolved. V was cut by 0 bases and J by 8 bases, with 8 bases left in between. The V gene's germline CDR1 is SGDLS and CDR2 YYNGEE. The CDR3 contains 12 residues. The CDR3 is CASSVVGREAFF. The CDR3 nucleotides are TGTGCCAGCAGCGTAGTTGGCAGAGAAGCTTTCTTT.

This clone was counted a few times. The chain has TRBV6-6 and TRBJ1-1, with 8 positions matching TRBD1. The CDR3 has 15 residues. CDR1 and CDR2 (germline): MNHNY, SVGAGI (reference sequence). V trimming: 5 bases; J trimming: 5 bases; junction bases outside the gene matches: 10. CDR3 sequence reads: CASSRPQGARTEAFF. As DNA, the CDR3 is TGTGCCAGCAGTAGGCCTCAGGGGGCTCGGACTGAAGCTTTCTTT.

This clone was observed a few times. V usage is TRBV4-1 and J usage is TRBJ1-5, with D unresolved. V shed 1 base and J shed 3 bases, with 13 bases lying between them. Per the germline V gene, CDR1 is MGHRA and CDR2 is YSYEKL. The CDR3 length is 16 residues. The CDR3 here is CASSQVISGYNQPQHF. The CDR3 region has the DNA TGCGCCAGCAGCCAAGTAATTTCCGGGTACAATCAGCCCCAGCATTTT.

This clone was picked up a small number of times. V is TRBV7-9 and J is TRBJ2-3, with TRBD2 matching 12 bases. The CDR3 totals 19 residues. The germline gives CDR1 SEHNR, CDR2 FQNEAQ (reference sequence). After removal of 3 bases from V and 6 bases from J, the junction contained 16 bases not matched to a gene. CDR3 DNA: TGTGCCAGCAGCTTTGTAGTTCTGCTAGCGGGGGGGCCCGGGGATACGCAGTATTTT. Protein product: CASSFVVLLAGGPGDTQYF.

The gene calls are TRBV13 and TRBJ1-4; 11 bases match TRBD1. V was pared by 5 bases and J by 6 bases, with 2 bases of the junction left unmatched. Germline loops: CDR1 PRHDT, CDR2 FYEKMQ (reference sequence). The CDR3 is 14 amino acids. Here the CDR3 reads CASSPGQGDEKLFF. For the CDR3, the DNA is TGTGCCAGCAGCCCGGGACAGGGGGATGAAAAACTGTTTTTT.

The V call is TRBV9, the J call TRBJ1-2, with 8 bases aligning to TRBD1. Germline V CDR1 and CDR2: SGDLS, YYNGEE. The ends lost 3 bases at V and 2 bases at J; junction bases unmatched: 6. The CDR3 is 15 amino acids. CDR3 sequence reads: CASSGGQGANYGYTF. The CDR3 DNA is TGTGCCAGCAGCGGAGGGCAGGGGGCCAACTATGGCTACACCTTC.

J is TRBJ2-1 and V is TRBV4-1, with 8 bases lining up with TRBD2. The CDR3 is 17 residues long. V trimming: 1 base; J trimming: 8 bases; junction bases outside the gene matches: 13. The V gene's germline CDR1 is MGHRA and CDR2 YSYEKL. The CDR3 loop reads CASSQVRGLGTGDEQFF. DNA for the CDR3: TGCGCCAGCAGCCAAGTAAGGGGACTAGGGACCGGTGATGAGCAGTTCTTC.

The gene calls are TRBV27 and TRBJ2-2; D possibly corresponds to TRBD1 (5 bases). Trimming removed 3 bases at V and 4 bases at J, with 12 bases between. The CDR3 totals 15 residues. Germline loops: CDR1 MNHEY, CDR2 SMNVEV (reference sequence). The CDR3 bases are TGTGCCAGCAGTTTCGTGGGGCCGGGCACCGGGGAGCTGTTTTTT. Encoded protein: CASSFVGPGTGELFF.

This clone was detected once. The gene calls are TRBV5-8 and TRBJ2-5, with D perhaps matching TRBD1 (5 bases). The CDR3 has 14 amino acids. Germline V lookup: CDR1 SGHTS, CDR2 YDEGEE. Between the trimmed V and J ends, which lost 2 bases and 7 bases, there was a span of 15 bases. The CDR3 DNA follows: TGTGCCAGCAGCTTTCGGTCTTCTCAGGGGACCCAGTACTTC. The encoded protein is CASSFRSSQGTQYF.

V is TRBV5-1 and J is TRBJ1-2, with D possibly being TRBD1 (5 bases). The CDR3 sequence is 15 residues long. Germline CDR1 SGHRS, CDR2 YFSETQ. V lost 3 bases and J lost 2, with 14 bases in between. In DNA, the CDR3 is TGCGCCAGCAGCTCGGGCTCGACAGCCAACTATGGCTACACCTTC. Translated, it gives CASSSGSTANYGYTF.